The clone carrying this T cell receptor beta chain was detected only once. Its antigen remains unknown. The germline V gene encodes CDR1 SQVTM and CDR2 ANQGSEA. The CDR3 runs to 11 residues. Deletions cut 6 bases from V and 1 base from J, with 6 bases between. This sample stems from a study of graft-versus-host responses after intestinal transplantation. Turning to the study itself: As for transplant type, recipients had multivisceral, liver-intestinal, or isolated intestinal grafts. The study gave all recipients anti-thymocyte globulin induction, then tacrolimus and steroids for roughly 3 years. Findings of the study overall: Recipient bone marrow held GvH clones, some seen earlier in ileum or blood.

Using immunoSEQ multiplex PCR, the repertoire was profiled, and TCRdb retains in-frame clones only, with some absent. The data show fewer than 95,000 clones, about 93% seen once. V is TRBV29-1 and J is TRBJ1-2; D is unresolved. The source was unstimulated CD8+ T cells sorted from spleen or lymph node cells, collected before intestinal transplant. This clonotype was obtained from a human donor who received an intestinal transplant. CDR3 coding DNA: TGCAGCGTCCAGGATAACTATGGCTACACCTTC. Translating gives CSVQDNYGYTF. Combining the CDR3 with reference TRBV29-1 and TRBJ1-2 gives the whole variable domain SAVISQKPSRDICQRGTSLTIQCQVDSQVTMMFWYRQQPGQSLTLIATANQGSEATYESGFVIDKFPISRPNLTFSTLTVSNMSPEDSSIYLCSVQDNYGYTFGSGTRLTVV.